Detailed here is one TCR beta chain. No antigen is known for it. This sample's time point: persistent/refractory GD, antithyroid drugs over 5 years with positive TRAb. The authors made the TCR library using RNA they extracted from PBMCs. Patients came through an endocrinology department, and that department was in Xi'an, China. iRepertoire HTBI primers and Arm-PCR of CDR3 regions built TCR beta libraries. TCRdb itself ran the multiplex PCR reads through MiXCR, one entry per CDR3 protein. The table records 420,000 or so distinct CDR3 sequences, around 20% of them present only once. These data are taken from a study of regulatory T cells in long-lasting Graves disease. Study-wide results and limits: Under persistent disease, TRBV28, TRBJ1-2 and TRBJ2-5 were used preferentially.

Germline V CDR1 and CDR2: SGHVS, FNYEAQ. With V trimmed by 2 bases and J by 5 bases, 13 bases remained unmatched. This CDR3 spans 20 amino acids. This receptor was obtained from a female donor with Graves disease. V usage is TRBV7-6 and J usage is TRBJ2-2, with TRBD2 matching 14 bases. The input for sequencing was peripheral blood mononuclear cells (PBMCs), taken when the disease was refractory, from a patient treated with antithyroid drugs. Here the CDR3 reads CASSLLPGTSGSGGTGELFF. DNA of the CDR3: TGTGCCAGCAGCTTATTGCCCGGGACTAGCGGGAGTGGAGGAACCGGGGAGCTGTTTTTT.